This T cell receptor beta chain was sequenced during a study of blood T cells in healthy people across ages. This CDR3 is 13 amino acids long. Unmatched junction bases numbered 2, after V lost 6 bases and J lost 3 bases. Germline CDR1 reads DFQATT; CDR2 reads SNEGSKA (reference sequence). Through a sample-barcoded 5' primer and a J-beta primer mix, a second PCR was run for roughly 6 to 12 cycles. Template switching added a 12-random-nucleotide identifier to every cDNA molecule. TCRdb called the 5' RACE reads again in MiXCR, with one record for every CDR3 protein. The data contain hundreds of thousands of distinct CDR3 sequences, 58% of them singletons. Overall study findings and caveats: Compared with aged donors, long-lived donors showed fewer expanded clones, suggesting selection.

Many counts were recorded for this clonotype. Its cognate antigen is unknown. This chain joins TRBV20-1 and TRBJ2-5, with TRBD2 matching 12 bases. The sequence derives from a man in his sixties in good health. Sequenced sample: blood. CDR3 coding DNA: TGCAGTGCCCTAGCGGGGGGGGAAGAGACCCAGTACTTC. This codes for CSALAGGEETQYF.